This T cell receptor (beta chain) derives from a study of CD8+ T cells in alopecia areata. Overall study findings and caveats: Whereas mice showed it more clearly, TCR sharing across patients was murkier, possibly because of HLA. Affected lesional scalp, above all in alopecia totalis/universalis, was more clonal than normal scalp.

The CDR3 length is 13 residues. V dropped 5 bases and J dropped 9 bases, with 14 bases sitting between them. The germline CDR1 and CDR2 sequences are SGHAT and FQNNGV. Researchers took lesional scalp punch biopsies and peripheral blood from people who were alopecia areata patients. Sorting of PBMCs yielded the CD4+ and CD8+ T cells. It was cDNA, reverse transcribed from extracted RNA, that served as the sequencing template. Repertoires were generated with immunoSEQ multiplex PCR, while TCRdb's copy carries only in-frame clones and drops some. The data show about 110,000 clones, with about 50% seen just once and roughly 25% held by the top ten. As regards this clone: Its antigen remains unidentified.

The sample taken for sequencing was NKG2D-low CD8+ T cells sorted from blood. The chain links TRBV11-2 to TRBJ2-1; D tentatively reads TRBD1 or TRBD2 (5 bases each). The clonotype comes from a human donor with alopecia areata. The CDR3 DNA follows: TGTGCCAGCAGCGTGGGGACCGCCAGTGAGCAGTTCTTC. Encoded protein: CASSVGTASEQFF.